Shown below are 20 T cell receptor beta chains from a single sample sequenced in a study of blood T cell repertoires in COVID-19. Only in-frame clones appear in the TCRdb table, and some are missing; sequencing was by immunoSEQ multiplex PCR. The sample carries around 100,000 clones, over 65% recorded once. The material sequenced was peripheral blood. The receptors shown here come from a woman in her thirties or forties with acute or convalescent COVID-19.

The V call is TRBV18, the J call TRBJ1-3; 10 bases map to TRBD1. Germline loops: CDR1 KGHSH, CDR2 LQKENI. The trim removed 1 base at V and 4 bases at J, leaving 7 bases unmatched. The CDR3 has 17 amino acids. The CDR3 reads CASSPQLTGGSGNTIYF. The CDR3 nucleotides read TGTGCCAGCTCACCACAACTGACAGGGGGCTCAGGAAACACCATATATTTT.

The sample holds one count of this clone. V is TRBV7-3 and J is TRBJ2-5, with 13 positions matching TRBD2. The V gene's germline CDR1 is SGHTA and CDR2 FQGTGA. CDR3 length: 16 residues. V lost 2 bases and J lost 6; bases outside the gene matches: 6. The DNA for the CDR3 is TGTGCCAGCAGCTTATCTGGGGGACTAGCGGGGAAGACCCAGTACTTC. Translated, it gives CASSLSGGLAGKTQYF.

The chain recombines TRBV18 with TRBJ2-3, with a tentative D call TRBD2 (6 bases). The V end was cut by 4 bases, the J end by 3 bases, with 14 bases between. This CDR3 spans 15 amino acids. Germline assignment: CDR1 KGHSH and CDR2 LQKENI. The CDR3 loop reads CASSRGEIRTDTQYF. CDR3 in DNA: TGTGCCAGCTCACGGGGGGAGATAAGAACAGATACGCAGTATTTT.

This chain uses TRBV30 with TRBJ1-2; 7 nucleotides agree with TRBD1. The V gene end was trimmed by 1 base and the J gene end by 8 bases; junction bases not matched to a gene: 13. This CDR3 is built from 15 residues. Germline V gene lookup returns CDR1 GTSNPN and CDR2 SVGIG (reference sequence). The CDR3 loop reads CAWSEGGGGEWGYTF. CDR3 nucleotide sequence: TGTGCCTGGAGTGAGGGTGGAGGGGGCGAGTGGGGCTACACCTTC.

The J gene is TRBJ2-7, the V gene TRBV5-4; D gene uncertain. Germline V lookup: CDR1 SGHNT, CDR2 YYREEE (reference sequence). CDR3 size: 15 residues. V dropped 4 bases and J dropped 2 bases, with 16 bases sitting between them. The DNA for the CDR3 is TGTGCCAGCAGCCAATTTGACATGCGAACCTACGAGCAGTACTTC. Translation gives CASSQFDMRTYEQYF.

This CDR3 reads CASSNSRIAKNIQYF. The CDR3, as DNA: TGTGCCAGTAGTAACAGTCGAATAGCCAAAAACATTCAGTACTTC. The V and J genes are TRBV19 and TRBJ2-4; D remains unclear. Germline assignment: CDR1 LNHDA and CDR2 SQIVND (reference sequence). This CDR3 has 15 residues. With 4 bases removed from V and 0 bases from J, the gap between germline ends came to 10 bases.

This chain uses TRBV30 with TRBJ2-7, with 8 bases lining up with TRBD1. This CDR3 region has 19 residues. V trimming: 3 bases; J trimming: 1 base; junction bases outside the gene matches: 20. Germline-derived CDR1 and CDR2 are GTSNPN and SVGIG (reference sequence). In DNA, the CDR3 is TGTGCCTGGAGAAGTAGCGGACAGGGCAGGGCCCGTTATTCCTACGAGCAGTACTTC. Translation gives CAWRSSGQGRARYSYEQYF.

The J gene is TRBJ2-3, the V gene TRBV27; D call uncertain. With 6 bases removed from V and 1 base from J, the gap between germline ends came to 11 bases. The CDR3 has 14 amino acids. From germline, CDR1 is MNHEY and CDR2 SMNVEV (reference sequence). CDR3 nucleotide sequence: TGTGCCAGCAGCCACCTCGGTGGCACAGATACGCAGTATTTT. Amino acids: CASSHLGGTDTQYF.

The chain is built from TRBV6-5 and TRBJ2-7; 12 bases align to TRBD2. With 4 bases clipped from V and 1 base from J, the junction kept 5 bases outside the gene matches. CDR1 and CDR2 from the germline V gene are MNHEY and SVGAGI. The CDR3 consists of 16 residues. The CDR3 spells CASSSTTSGGSYEQYF. As DNA, the CDR3 is TGTGCCAGCAGTTCCACGACTAGCGGGGGTTCCTACGAGCAGTACTTC.

This clone was detected only once. The chain carries TRBV6-5 and TRBJ2-1; 11 bases map to TRBD2. The germline V gene has CDR1 MNHEY and CDR2 SVGAGI. The CDR3 loop spans 16 amino acids. Trimming cost V 1 base and J 5 bases; bases outside gene matches: 4. CDR3 amino acids: CASSYYLAGGNNEQFF. The CDR3 region has the DNA TGTGCCAGCAGTTACTATCTAGCGGGGGGAAACAATGAGCAGTTCTTC.

The V and J genes are TRBV2 and TRBJ1-5, with 8 bases fitting TRBD1. Germline V lookup: CDR1 SNHLY, CDR2 FYNNEI. The CDR3 contains 13 residues. V trimming: 10 bases; J trimming: 6 bases; junction bases outside the gene matches: 8. As DNA, the CDR3 is TGTGCCACGTCCCGGGACAGGATTCAGCCCCAGCATTTT. This gives the protein CATSRDRIQPQHF.

This clone was observed a single time. The genes are TRBV7-7 and TRBJ2-2, with 12 bases that match TRBD1. J gave up 3 bases and V 5 bases, and 10 bases lay outside the gene matches. The CDR3 covers 18 residues. CDR1 and CDR2 from the germline V gene are SSHAT and FNYEAQ (reference sequence). In DNA, the CDR3 is TGTGCCAGCAGCCAGATTCCGGGACAGGGGGCAGACACCGGGGAGCTGTTTTTT. Its protein is CASSQIPGQGADTGELFF.

The chain joins TRBV5-5 to TRBJ2-5; 12 bases agree with TRBD2. This CDR3 has 16 amino acids. Losses at the gene ends were 4 bases for V and 2 bases for J; bases not matched to a gene: 6. CDR1 is SGHKS and CDR2 is YYEKEE in the germline V gene (reference sequence). CDR3 in amino acids: CASSLATSGGQETQYF. Written as DNA, the CDR3 is TGTGCCAGCAGCCTGGCCACTAGCGGGGGGCAAGAGACCCAGTACTTC.

V and J are TRBV7-9 and TRBJ2-7; a possible D gene is TRBD2 (6 bases). Deletions cut 0 bases from V and 3 bases from J, with 15 bases between. CDR1 SEHNR and CDR2 FQNEAQ come from the germline V gene (reference sequence). There are 16 residues in the CDR3. This chain's CDR3 is CASSLAGEGGYYEQYF. The CDR3 nucleotides are TGTGCCAGCAGCTTAGCCGGAGAGGGAGGTTACTACGAGCAGTACTTC.

The chain has TRBV3-1 (or the pseudogene TRBV3-2) and TRBJ1-6, with 7 bases fitting TRBD1. This CDR3 spans 14 amino acids. V shed 4 bases and J 7 bases; nucleotides not matched to a gene: 4. Per germline, CDR1 LGHDT and CDR2 YNNKEL (reference sequence). CDR3 DNA: TGTGCCAGCAGCCCGGGACAGACCAATTCACCCCTCCACTTT. This encodes CASSPGQTNSPLHF.

This rearrangement joins TRBV7-9 to TRBJ1-1; weak D call: TRBD1 (5 bases). Deletions cut 0 bases from V and 8 bases from J, with 16 bases between. Looked up from germline, CDR1 is SEHNR and CDR2 is FQNEAQ (reference sequence). The CDR3 runs 15 residues. CDR3 region: CASSLASVRVVEAFF. Written as DNA, the CDR3 is TGTGCCAGCAGCTTAGCGTCGGTCAGGGTCGTCGAAGCTTTCTTT.

J is TRBJ1-6 and V is TRBV21-1; the D call in the table, TRBD1, was not verified against the DNA. TRBV21-1 is classified as a pseudogene. The CDR3 runs to 17 residues. This CDR3 reads CASSYQDRGRAHSPLHF. As DNA, the CDR3 is TGTGCCAGCAGCTACCAGGACAGGGGAAGGGCCCATTCACCCCTCCACTTT.

This chain uses TRBV2 with TRBJ2-7, with TRBD1 as a possible D gene (6 bases). The CDR3 runs 14 residues. CDR1 and CDR2 from the germline V gene are SNHLY and FYNNEI. Trimming removed 1 base at V and 3 bases at J, with 10 bases between. The CDR3 is CASSEDPGVYEQYF. CDR3 DNA sequence: TGTGCCAGCAGTGAAGATCCAGGGGTCTACGAGCAGTACTTC.

The sample holds one count of this clone. The chain has TRBV2 and TRBJ1-4; 9 nucleotides align to TRBD1. The germline gives CDR1 SNHLY, CDR2 FYNNEI. There are 14 residues in the CDR3. The V segment lost 6 bases and the J segment 8 bases; nucleotides outside the gene matches: 7. The CDR3 region has the DNA TGTGCCAGCAGCAAACAGGGGGCAGAAGAAAAACTGTTTTTT. Translated: CASSKQGAEEKLFF.

The V gene is TRBV6-6, the J gene TRBJ1-4, with 10 bases identical to TRBD1. Unmatched junction bases numbered 9, after V lost 6 bases and J lost 5 bases. Per germline, CDR1 MNHNY and CDR2 SVGAGI (reference sequence). This CDR3 spans 16 amino acids. CDR3 sequence: CASSARQGARNEKLFF. As DNA, the CDR3 is TGTGCCAGCAGCGCTCGACAGGGGGCGCGCAATGAAAAACTGTTTTTT.